This passage covers 24 T cell receptor beta chains from one sample sequenced in a study of shared clonotypes between healthy human individuals. Assay: immunoSEQ multiplex PCR; the TCRdb copy retains only in-frame clones and omits some. The table has around 2.5 million clones, roughly 93% seen once. Sequencing was carried out using naive CD4+ T cells from PBMCs. The subset was: CD45RA+ positively selected. These receptors were obtained from a man in his late teens or twenties in good health. Some clones in this sample may be carry-over from other donors' samples.

The V and J genes are TRBV7-2 and TRBJ1-1, with 9 bases identical to TRBD1. Trimming took 6 bases from V and 3 from J; bases not matched to a gene: 5. The CDR3 runs 14 residues. From germline, CDR1 is SGHTA and CDR2 FQGNSA. The CDR3 DNA reads as TGTGCCAGCAGAGACAGGGGGGACGACACTGAAGCTTTCTTT. This gives the protein CASRDRGDDTEAFF.

The chain links TRBV9 to TRBJ1-2, with TRBD1 matching over 7 bases. In germline, CDR1 is SGDLS, CDR2 YYNGEE. The J segment lost 3 bases and the V segment lost 4 bases, leaving 3 bases of the junction unmatched. The CDR3 runs to 13 residues. For the CDR3, the DNA is TGTGCCAGCAGCAAAGGACAGGACTATGGCTACACCTTC. It yields the protein CASSKGQDYGYTF.

This clone came up once. This sequence joins TRBV4-3 and TRBJ2-7; TRBD1 or TRBD2 may be the D gene (5 bases each). The CDR3 contains 14 residues. CDR1 and CDR2 (germline): LGHNA, YSLEER. Trimming pared 4 bases from V and 4 bases from J, leaving 14 bases between. CDR3 sequence reads: CASSPFGGGYEQYF. CDR3 in DNA: TGCGCCAGCAGCCCCTTCGGTGGGGGTTACGAGCAGTACTTC.

V is TRBV28 and J is TRBJ2-5; D may be TRBD1 or TRBD2 (6 bases each). Per the germline V gene, CDR1 is MDHEN and CDR2 is SYDVKM. The V gene lost 7 bases and the J gene lost 4 bases, with 16 bases spanning the gap. The CDR3 covers 14 residues. CDR3 DNA: TGTGCCAGCACCGAGTCCAGGGGAGGAGAGACCCAGTACTTC. It specifies CASTESRGGETQYF.

This clone was detected once. This sequence joins TRBV2 and TRBJ2-5, with 12 bases identical to TRBD2. The CDR3 spans 15 residues. J lost 5 bases, V lost 5 bases, and 6 bases had no gene match. CDR1 SNHLY and CDR2 FYNNEI come from the germline V gene. In DNA form, the CDR3 reads TGTGCCAGCAGTATGACTAGCGGGAGATATGAGACCCAGTACTTC. Translation: CASSMTSGRYETQYF.

The V gene is TRBV29-1, the J gene TRBJ1-1; D gene ambiguous. The germline V and J ends were trimmed by 7 bases and 2 bases, with 8 bases remaining between them. Germline lookup yields CDR1 SQVTM and CDR2 ANQGSEA. The length of the CDR3 is 11 residues. The CDR3 sequence is CSGRLNTEAFF. In DNA, the CDR3 is TGCAGCGGCAGACTTAACACTGAAGCTTTCTTT.

V and J are TRBV6-6 and TRBJ2-7; 7 bases are a match to TRBD2. V lost 5 bases and J lost 2; bases outside the gene matches: 12. CDR1 MNHNY and CDR2 SVGAGI come from the germline V gene (reference sequence). The CDR3 totals 16 residues. The CDR3 coding sequence is TGTGCCAGCAGTGCGGAGGAGGGACTACGGACCTACGAGCAGTACTTC. Translating it yields CASSAEEGLRTYEQYF.

About this clone: This CDR3 is also generated by other DNA sequences in the sample. J is TRBJ2-3 and V is TRBV18; TRBD2 agrees at 11 bases. The germline V gene encodes CDR1 KGHSH and CDR2 LQKENI. The V gene end was trimmed by 2 bases and the J gene end by 5 bases; junction bases not matched to a gene: 0. This CDR3 region has 14 residues. The CDR3 reads CASSPGLAGDTQYF. The CDR3 nucleotides read TGTGCCAGCTCACCAGGACTAGCGGGAGATACGCAGTATTTT.

The chain combines TRBV2 with TRBJ1-6, with D unclear. This CDR3 contains 14 residues. Deletions cut 3 bases from V and 5 bases from J, with 8 bases between. From germline, CDR1 is SNHLY and CDR2 FYNNEI. CDR3 protein: CASSEWFDNSPLHF. The CDR3, as DNA: TGTGCCAGCAGTGAGTGGTTCGATAATTCACCCCTCCACTTT.

V gene TRBV5-1 combines with J gene TRBJ2-7; D is undetermined. Germline values: CDR1 SGHRS, CDR2 YFSETQ. The CDR3 covers 15 residues. Between the trimmed V and J ends, which lost 5 bases and 3 bases, there was a span of 18 bases. Here the CDR3 DNA reads TGCGCCAGCAGGCTTGGTGGGGAAACGGTCTACGAGCAGTACTTC. Translated, it gives CASRLGGETVYEQYF. Full variable domain (missing parts from reference TRBV5-1 and TRBJ2-7): KAGVTQTPRYLIKTRGQQVTLSCSPISGHRSVSWYQQTPGQGLQFLFEYFSETQRNKGNFPGRFSGRQFSNSRSEMNVSTLELGDSALYLCASRLGGETVYEQYFGPGTRLTVT.

Here the CDR3 DNA reads TGTGCCTGGAGACCCCCGGCAGGGCAAAATCAGCCCCAGCATTTT. Translation: CAWRPPAGQNQPQHF. The chain uses TRBV30 and TRBJ1-5; D is perhaps TRBD1 (5 bases). CDR1 and CDR2 (germline): GTSNPN, SVGIG (reference sequence). The V and J ends lost 3 bases and 4 bases respectively, with 16 bases between them. The CDR3 totals 15 residues.

The gene calls are TRBV11-1 and TRBJ1-1; weak D call: TRBD1 (6 bases). CDR3 size: 14 residues. Trimming shortened V by 2 bases and J by 5 bases, and 12 bases separated the two germline ends. The germline CDR1 and CDR2 sequences are SGHAT and FQDESV (reference sequence). The CDR3 DNA sequence: TGTGCCAGCAGCTTACGGGACACTGGGACTGAAGCTTTCTTT. This translates into CASSLRDTGTEAFF.

CDR3 nucleotides: TGTGCCAGCAGTCCGATACAGGGACCAGATACGCAGTATTTT. The encoded protein is CASSPIQGPDTQYF. The chain carries TRBV27 and TRBJ2-3, with a tentative D call TRBD1 (6 bases). Germline V gives CDR1 MNHEY, CDR2 SMNVEV (reference sequence). V was cut by 5 bases and J by 4 bases, with 13 bases left in between. The length of the CDR3 is 14 residues.

The CDR3 nucleotides are TGTGCCAGCAGCCAAGATATCGGGAGTTCCTACGAGCAGTACTTC. It is translated as CASSQDIGSSYEQYF. The rearrangement uses TRBV4-2 and TRBJ2-7; tentatively, D is TRBD2 (6 bases). The CDR3 is 15 amino acids. V lost 0 bases and J lost 1, with 10 bases in between. Germline assignment: CDR1 LGHNA and CDR2 YNFKEQ.

The chain recombines TRBV4-1 with TRBJ2-2; D call uncertain. This CDR3 has 16 residues. The V end was cut by 4 bases, the J end by 4 bases, with 16 bases between. Germline loops: CDR1 MGHRA, CDR2 YSYEKL. CDR3 sequence reads: CASSRIPGPSTGELFF. The CDR3 DNA reads as TGCGCCAGCAGCCGAATACCAGGACCTTCCACCGGGGAGCTGTTTTTT.

This chain links TRBV11-1 with TRBJ2-5; 7 bases agree with TRBD1. After removal of 1 base from V and 3 bases from J, the junction contained 14 bases not matched to a gene. Germline V gene lookup returns CDR1 SGHAT and CDR2 FQDESV (reference sequence). CDR3 length: 18 residues. This chain's CDR3 is CASSLEIPHWTGEETQYF. The CDR3 DNA reads as TGTGCCAGCAGCTTAGAGATACCCCACTGGACAGGAGAAGAGACCCAGTACTTC. The variable domain in full, completed from reference TRBV11-1 and TRBJ2-5, reads EAEVAQSPRYKITEKSQAVAFWCDPISGHATLYWYRQILGQGPELLVQFQDESVVDDSQLPKDRFSAERLKGVDSTLKIQPAELGDSAMYLCASSLEIPHWTGEETQYFGPGTRLLVL.

The rearrangement uses TRBV29-1 and TRBJ1-1; D is ambiguous. Deletions cut 4 bases from V and 2 bases from J, with 8 bases between. Germline loops: CDR1 SQVTM, CDR2 ANQGSEA. CDR3 length: 12 amino acids. The CDR3 reads CSVVGHNTEAFF. In nucleotides, the CDR3 is TGCAGCGTTGTGGGCCACAACACTGAAGCTTTCTTT.

The CDR3 sequence: CASSPTGRKGYTF. As DNA, the CDR3 is TGTGCCAGCAGTCCGACAGGGAGGAAAGGCTACACCTTC. The chain employs TRBV6-5 and TRBJ1-2, with TRBD1 identical over 7 bases. The germline gives CDR1 MNHEY, CDR2 SVGAGI. The CDR3 runs 13 residues. Trimming removed 5 bases from V and 8 bases from J; junction bases left unmatched: 8.

This clone was recorded a few times. This chain uses TRBV27 with TRBJ2-4, with D perhaps TRBD1 or TRBD2 (5 bases each). Germline V CDR1 and CDR2: MNHEY, SMNVEV (reference sequence). V was cut by 6 bases and J by 0 bases, with 15 bases left in between. The CDR3 runs 16 residues. The chain's CDR3 is CASSVRVGVAKNIQYF. CDR3 DNA: TGTGCCAGCAGCGTAAGGGTGGGGGTAGCCAAAAACATTCAGTACTTC.

V usage is TRBV11-2 and J usage is TRBJ1-3; D uncertain. Deletions cut 1 base from V and 0 bases from J, with 13 bases between. The CDR3 has 17 residues. Germline V gene lookup returns CDR1 SGHAT and CDR2 FQNNGV. As DNA, the CDR3 is TGTGCCAGCAGCTTAGGTGTTCGGAGATTCTCTGGAAACACCATATATTTT. Its protein is CASSLGVRRFSGNTIYF.

Concerning this clone: Other DNA sequences in this specimen translate into the identical CDR3. V and J are TRBV7-3 and TRBJ1-5; 9 bases fit TRBD1. Per germline, CDR1 SGHTA and CDR2 FQGTGA. This CDR3 comprises 14 residues. Trimming cost V 3 bases and J 5 bases; bases outside gene matches: 2. The CDR3 loop reads CASSLTGGDQPQHF. The CDR3 DNA sequence: TGTGCCAGCAGCTTGACAGGGGGAGATCAGCCCCAGCATTTT.

The chain couples TRBV19 to TRBJ1-2; D is perhaps TRBD1 (5 bases). V gave up 4 bases and J gave up 4 bases, with 16 bases separating them. This CDR3 is built from 15 residues. In germline, CDR1 is LNHDA, CDR2 SQIVND (reference sequence). The CDR3 is CASSTTWDGAYGYTF. The CDR3 DNA sequence: TGTGCCAGTAGTACTACTTGGGACGGAGCCTATGGCTACACCTTC.

The chain joins TRBV4-1 to TRBJ2-1; TRBD2 matches 8 bases. Germline trimming cut 2 bases from V and 2 bases from J; bases unmatched to any gene: 14. The CDR3 loop spans 19 amino acids. Germline V lookup: CDR1 MGHRA, CDR2 YSYEKL. The CDR3 nucleotides read TGCGCCAGCAGCCAAAAGGGTGGTAGCGGGGCTAGAACCTACAATGAGCAGTTCTTC. Amino acids: CASSQKGGSGARTYNEQFF.

The chain carries TRBV28 and TRBJ1-4; tentative D call: TRBD1 (5 bases). The germline gives CDR1 MDHEN, CDR2 SYDVKM. V was cut by 5 bases and J by 8 bases, with 15 bases left in between. The CDR3 is made up of 14 amino acids. CDR3 loop: CASSTWGSREKLFF. The CDR3 nucleotides are TGTGCCAGCAGTACGTGGGGGTCACGGGAAAAACTGTTTTTT. Combining the CDR3 with reference TRBV28 and TRBJ1-4 gives the whole variable domain DVKVTQSSRYLVKRTGEKVFLECVQDMDHENMFWYRQDPGLGLRLIYFSYDVKMKEKGDIPEGYSVSREKKERFSLILESASTNQTSMYLCASSTWGSREKLFFGSGTQLSVL.